The 28 T cell receptor beta chains given below trace back to one sample, sequenced in a study of T-cell reconstitution after alpha-beta-depleted transplantation in children. Preparing the TCRbeta library involved the use of unique molecular identifiers. One entry per CDR3 protein results from TCRdb running MiXCR on the PCR reads. This repertoire shows hundreds of thousands of distinct CDR3 sequences, around 13% found once; its top ten account for roughly 0.84%. Material: PBMCs, obtained before TCRalphabeta/CD19-depleted stem cell transplant. Receptors originate from a girl under 10 years old with congenital amegakaryocytic thrombocytopenia, due to receive a stem cell transplant.

The chain's CDR3 is CSARDTAGIYNEQFF. CDR3 nucleotide sequence: TGCAGTGCTAGAGATACGGCGGGGATTTACAATGAGCAGTTCTTC. This chain links TRBV20-1 with TRBJ2-1; tentatively, D is TRBD2 (6 bases). There are 15 residues in the CDR3. From germline, CDR1 is DFQATT and CDR2 SNEGSKA (reference sequence). V lost 0 bases and J lost 4, with 13 bases in between.

This clonotype was seen at least ten times. The chain recombines TRBV5-1 with TRBJ2-1, with D possibly TRBD1 on 6 matching bases. Germline lookup yields CDR1 SGHRS and CDR2 YFSETQ. This CDR3 comprises 20 residues. The V end lost 0 bases, the J end lost 5 bases, and 27 bases lay between the germline ends. The CDR3, as DNA: TGCGCCAGCAGCTTGGCCCTACCCTGGGTACCAGATGAGGGGGACAATGAGCAGTTCTTC. Amino acid sequence: CASSLALPWVPDEGDNEQFF.

Ten or more counts support this clonotype. The rearrangement joins TRBV12-3 or TRBV12-4 to TRBJ2-7, with 7 bases aligning to TRBD2. The length of the CDR3 is 14 residues. Trimming cost V 6 bases and J 0 bases; bases outside gene matches: 5. The CDR3 is CASSLLAVSYEQYF. In DNA, the CDR3 is TGTGCCAGCAGCCTTCTAGCGGTCTCCTACGAGCAGTACTTC.

This clonotype was recorded many times. CDR3 sequence: CSARETSGRTQETQYF. The DNA of the CDR3 is TGCAGTGCTAGAGAAACTAGCGGGAGAACCCAAGAGACCCAGTACTTC. This sequence joins TRBV20-1 and TRBJ2-5; 11 bases fit TRBD2. The CDR3 is 16 amino acids. Germline V CDR1 and CDR2: DFQATT, SNEGSKA (reference sequence). V dropped 0 bases and J dropped 1; count of bases not matched to a gene: 4.

This clonotype was counted between two and nine times. The gene calls are TRBV27 and TRBJ1-2; no clear D. Trimming pared 3 bases from V and 2 bases from J, leaving 7 bases between. The CDR3 extends over 13 amino acids. The germline CDR1 and CDR2 sequences are MNHEY and SMNVEV (reference sequence). In nucleotides, the CDR3 is TGTGCCAGCAGTTTGAACGTAAACTATGGCTACACCTTC. Translating it yields CASSLNVNYGYTF.

This clonotype turned up a few times. The V and J genes are TRBV7-6 and TRBJ2-3; tentatively, D is TRBD2 (6 bases). The CDR3 length is 18 residues. CDR1 and CDR2 (germline): SGHVS, FNYEAQ. V was trimmed by 2 bases and J by 0 bases, leaving 18 bases between them. The CDR3 bases are TGTGCCAGCAGCTTAAATCCCGCGGGGACTTCTAGCACAGATACGCAGTATTTT. This sequence encodes CASSLNPAGTSSTDTQYF. Complete variable domain (other parts from reference TRBV7-6 and TRBJ2-3): GAGVSQSPRYKVTKRGQDVALRCDPISGHVSLYWYRQALGQGPEFLTYFNYEAQQDKSGLPNDRFSAERPEGSISTLTIQRTEQRDSAMYRCASSLNPAGTSSTDTQYFGPGTRLTVL.

This clonotype was detected a few times. This chain uses TRBV25-1 with TRBJ1-5; 11 nucleotides match TRBD1. CDR3 length: 15 residues. From germline, CDR1 is MGHDK and CDR2 SYGVNS. Trimming removed 8 bases from V and 3 bases from J; junction bases left unmatched: 6. The CDR3 region is CASGGQGASNQPQHF. The CDR3, as DNA: TGTGCCAGCGGCGGACAGGGGGCGTCCAATCAGCCCCAGCATTTT.

The table lists this clonotype with a few counts. The CDR3 DNA reads TGTGCCAGCAGCTCTTATAAGGGGCAAGAGACCCAGTACTTC. As protein: CASSSYKGQETQYF. This rearrangement joins TRBV7-8 to TRBJ2-5; a possible D gene is TRBD1 (5 bases). The CDR3 contains 14 residues. Trimming took off 4 bases at V and 2 bases at J, with 11 bases between the two ends. CDR1 and CDR2 (germline): SGHVS, FQNEAQ.

This clonotype was seen ten or more times. The chain uses TRBV29-1 and TRBJ2-3, with 7 bases fitting TRBD2. The ends lost 3 bases at V and 4 bases at J; junction bases unmatched: 7. The CDR3 length is 14 residues. Germline assignment: CDR1 SQVTM and CDR2 ANQGSEA. The CDR3 DNA reads as TGCAGCGTTGACGGGGGGAGTGATTCAGATACGCAGTATTTT. This gives the protein CSVDGGSDSDTQYF.

This clonotype was seen ten or more times. The CDR3 DNA is TGCAGCGTTGACCTGACAGGGATAAGCAATGAGCAGTTCTTC. As protein: CSVDLTGISNEQFF. The chain recombines TRBV29-1 with TRBJ2-1; 7 bases are a match to TRBD1. Per germline, CDR1 SQVTM and CDR2 ANQGSEA. The CDR3 runs 14 residues. With V trimmed by 3 bases and J by 6 bases, 8 bases remained unmatched.

This clonotype was observed at least ten times. This rearrangement joins TRBV10-3 to TRBJ2-3; TRBD2 might be the D (6 bases). The CDR3 contains 14 residues. Trimming pared 2 bases from V and 1 base from J, leaving 7 bases between. CDR1 ENHRY and CDR2 SYGVKD come from the germline V gene. This CDR3 is CAISEGLRTDTQYF. The CDR3 DNA reads TGTGCCATCAGTGAGGGACTACGCACAGATACGCAGTATTTT.

There are many counts of this clonotype. CDR3 sequence reads: CSVKRDRDTGELFF. In DNA form, the CDR3 reads TGCAGCGTCAAACGGGACAGGGACACCGGGGAGCTGTTTTTT. This chain links TRBV29-1 with TRBJ2-2, with TRBD1 identical over 9 bases. Germline V gives CDR1 SQVTM, CDR2 ANQGSEA. The V gene end was trimmed by 6 bases and the J gene end by 3 bases; junction bases not matched to a gene: 5. The CDR3 runs 14 residues.

The chain joins TRBV7-9 to TRBJ2-5; D possibly corresponds to TRBD2 (5 bases). The CDR3 sequence is 17 residues long. Germline lookup yields CDR1 SEHNR and CDR2 FQNEAQ (reference sequence). V lost 5 bases and J lost 3, with 22 bases in between. The CDR3, as DNA: TGTGCCAGCAGCCACCCCCTGCTTGGCGGGCAAGAAGAGACCCAGTACTTC. It translates to CASSHPLLGGQEETQYF.

The CDR3 protein is CATAGTSYEQYF. CDR3 DNA sequence: TGTGCCACGGCCGGGACATCCTACGAGCAGTACTTC. J is TRBJ2-7 and V is TRBV25-1, with TRBD1 as a possible D gene (6 bases). CDR1 MGHDK and CDR2 SYGVNS come from the germline V gene. This CDR3 contains 12 residues. The V end was cut by 10 bases, the J end by 1 base, with 11 bases between.

The chain recombines TRBV10-3 with TRBJ2-7; 7 nucleotides agree with TRBD2. CDR1 ENHRY and CDR2 SYGVKD come from the germline V gene. Trimming took 0 bases from V and 2 from J; bases not matched to a gene: 10. This CDR3 has 17 amino acids. CDR3 sequence reads: CAISESDLRTSPYEQYF. CDR3 sequence (DNA): TGTGCCATCAGTGAGTCTGATCTTCGGACTAGTCCCTACGAGCAGTACTTC.

The sample holds a few counts of this clonotype. The rearrangement joins TRBV7-9 to TRBJ2-1; no clear D. Trimming left V 2 bases short and J 15 bases short, with 11 bases between. This CDR3 contains 11 residues. In germline, CDR1 is SEHNR, CDR2 FQNEAQ (reference sequence). CDR3 amino acids: CASSLTRERFF. In DNA, the CDR3 is TGTGCCAGCAGCTTAACCAGAGAACGGTTCTTC.

In this sample, this clonotype turned up a few times. The chain links TRBV7-6 to TRBJ2-3, with 15 bases lining up with TRBD2. The CDR3 has 17 amino acids. The V and J ends lost 4 bases and 4 bases, in that order; junction bases with no gene match: 6. Germline CDR1 SGHVS, CDR2 FNYEAQ. The CDR3 loop reads CASSSGLAGGPADTQYF. The CDR3 nucleotides read TGTGCCAGCAGCTCCGGACTAGCGGGAGGGCCGGCAGATACGCAGTATTTT.

Many counts were recorded for this clonotype. The CDR3 here is CSASSGRARVDNEQFF. The CDR3 region has the DNA TGCAGTGCTAGTTCTGGGAGGGCTAGAGTAGACAATGAGCAGTTCTTC. V gene TRBV20-1 combines with J gene TRBJ2-1, with 7 bases identical to TRBD2. Trimming took 3 bases from V and 5 from J; bases not matched to a gene: 13. In germline, CDR1 is DFQATT, CDR2 SNEGSKA (reference sequence). The CDR3 runs 16 residues.

The chain links TRBV5-1 to TRBJ2-5, with D maybe TRBD1 (6 bases). The CDR3 has 14 residues. Germline values: CDR1 SGHRS, CDR2 YFSETQ. The V and J ends lost 4 bases and 5 bases respectively, with 15 bases between them. The CDR3 coding sequence is TGCGCCAGCAGCACCGGGACAAAGAGGGAGACCCAGTACTTC. Translated, it gives CASSTGTKRETQYF.

Note on this clonotype: At one end, the junction sequence differs from germline, possibly due to a read error. The rearrangement uses TRBV20-1 and TRBJ2-1; TRBD2 matches at 9 bases. This CDR3 has 17 residues. In germline, CDR1 is DFQATT, CDR2 SNEGSKA (reference sequence). CDR3 DNA sequence: TGCTGTGCCCCCCACCGACGGGTAGCGGGAGTATACCCTGAGCAGTTCTTC. It translates to CCAPHRRVAGVYPEQFF.

This clonotype was seen a single time. A much larger clone sits a single nucleotide away, making a read error possible. This sequence joins TRBV7-2 and TRBJ2-2; 8 bases align to TRBD1. The V gene end was trimmed by 2 bases and the J gene end by 7 bases; junction bases not matched to a gene: 6. The CDR3 totals 15 residues. Looked up from germline, CDR1 is SGHTA and CDR2 is FQGNSA. The CDR3 spells CASSLKTGEIGELFF. The CDR3 DNA sequence: TGTGCCAGCAGCTTAAAGACAGGGGAGATCGGGGAGCTGTTTTTT.

This clonotype was seen a few times. The chain has TRBV10-2 and TRBJ2-1; 10 positions match TRBD2. Trimming took 0 bases from V and 4 from J; bases not matched to a gene: 3. This CDR3 is built from 16 residues. CDR1 and CDR2 from the germline V gene are WSHSY and SAAADI. The CDR3 reads CASSESGLAQYNEQFF. The CDR3 DNA is TGCGCCAGCAGTGAGTCGGGACTAGCGCAATACAATGAGCAGTTCTTC.

This clonotype turned up a few times. CDR3 sequence: CASSSSGSKGTGELFF. CDR3 bases: TGTGCCAGCAGCTCCAGCGGGAGCAAAGGCACCGGGGAGCTGTTTTTT. The J gene is TRBJ2-2, the V gene TRBV7-9; 8 nucleotides match TRBD2. There are 16 residues in the CDR3. The germline CDR1 and CDR2 sequences are SEHNR and FQNEAQ (reference sequence). After removal of 4 bases from V and 4 bases from J, the junction contained 8 bases not matched to a gene. The full variable domain, its missing parts supplied by reference TRBV7-9 and TRBJ2-2, is DTGVSQNPRHKITKRGQNVTFRCDPISEHNRLYWYRQTLGQGPEFLTYFQNEAQLEKSRLLSDRFSAERPKGSFSTLEIQRTEQGDSAMYLCASSSSGSKGTGELFFGEGSRLTVL.

This clonotype was counted many times. The V and J genes are TRBV29-1 and TRBJ2-7; D ambiguous. The CDR3 is 12 amino acids. V lost 5 bases, J lost 0 bases, and 8 bases lay in between. Germline lookup yields CDR1 SQVTM and CDR2 ANQGSEA. CDR3 nucleotides: TGCAGCGTTCAGGACGGCTCCTACGAGCAGTACTTC. Its protein product is CSVQDGSYEQYF.

This clonotype was observed a handful of times. V and J are TRBV6-1 and TRBJ2-4, with a tentative D call TRBD1 (6 bases). The V end was cut by 1 base, the J end by 0 bases, with 16 bases between. The CDR3 length is 18 residues. CDR1 and CDR2 from the germline V gene are MNHNS and SASEGT. The CDR3 sequence: CASSEGAGEGSAKNIQYF. The CDR3 DNA is TGTGCCAGCAGTGAAGGAGCAGGGGAAGGATCAGCCAAAAACATTCAGTACTTC.

To note about this clonotype: It may be a read error: a sequence one base away is much more abundant. This chain links TRBV6-1 with TRBJ2-1; D not resolved. Germline V gene sequence: CDR1 MNHNS, CDR2 SASEGT. This CDR3 is built from 14 residues. CDR3 in amino acids: CASSSPPSNNERFF. DNA for the CDR3: TGTGCCAGCAGTAGCCCCCCTTCGAACAATGAGCGGTTCTTC.

The genes are TRBV30 and TRBJ2-1; D is unclear. The CDR3 totals 14 residues. Germline V gives CDR1 GTSNPN, CDR2 SVGIG (reference sequence). The V end was cut by 2 bases, the J end by 4 bases, with 12 bases between. The CDR3 reads CAWSYFAAYNEQFF. The CDR3 DNA follows: TGTGCCTGGAGTTATTTCGCGGCTTACAATGAGCAGTTCTTC.

The rearrangement uses TRBV29-1 and TRBJ2-1, with 11 positions matching TRBD2. The CDR3 totals 13 residues. Germline CDR1 and CDR2: SQVTM and ANQGSEA. With V trimmed by 5 bases and J by 7 bases, 4 bases remained unmatched. DNA of the CDR3: TGCAGCGTTTCTCGGACTAGCGGGAATGAGCAGTTCTTC. It specifies CSVSRTSGNEQFF.